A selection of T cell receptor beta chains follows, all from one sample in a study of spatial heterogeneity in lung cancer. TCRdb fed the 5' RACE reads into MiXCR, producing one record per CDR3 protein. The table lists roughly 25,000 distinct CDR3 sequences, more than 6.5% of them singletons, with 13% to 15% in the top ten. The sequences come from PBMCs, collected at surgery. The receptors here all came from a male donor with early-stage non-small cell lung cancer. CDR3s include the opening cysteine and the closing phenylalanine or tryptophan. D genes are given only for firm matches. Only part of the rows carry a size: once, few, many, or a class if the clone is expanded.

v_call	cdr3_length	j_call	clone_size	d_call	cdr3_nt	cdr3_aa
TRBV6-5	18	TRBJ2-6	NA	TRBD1	TGTGCCAGCAGTTCGGTAGGGACAGGTTACTCTGGGGCCAACGTCCTGACTTTC	CASSSVGTGYSGANVLTF
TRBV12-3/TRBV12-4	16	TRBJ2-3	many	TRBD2	TGTGCCAGCAGTCCCCGGACTAGCGGGGGCACAGATACGCAGTATTTT	CASSPRTSGGTDTQYF
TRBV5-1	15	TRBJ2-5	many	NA	TGCGCCAGCAGCTTGCGTAGTCCGGGTCAAGAGACCCAGTACTTC	CASSLRSPGQETQYF
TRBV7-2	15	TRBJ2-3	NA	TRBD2	TGTGCCAGCAGCTTACTAGCGGGGAGGACAGATACGCAGTATTTT	CASSLLAGRTDTQYF
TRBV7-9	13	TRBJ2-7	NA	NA	TGTGCCAGCAGCCGGGACGGGACCTACGAGCAGTACTTC	CASSRDGTYEQYF
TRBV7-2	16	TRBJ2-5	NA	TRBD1	TGTGCCAGCAGCTTCCGGACAGGATGTTTCCAAGAGACCCAGTACTTC	CASSFRTGCFQETQYF
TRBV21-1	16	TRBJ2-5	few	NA	TGTGCCAGCAGCAAAGCGTCCCGCTACCTCCAAGAGACCCAGTACTTC	CASSKASRYLQETQYF
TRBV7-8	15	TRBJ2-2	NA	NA	TGTGCCAGCAGCTTAGTTGGCGGGAACACCGGGGAGCTGTTTTTT	CASSLVGGNTGELFF
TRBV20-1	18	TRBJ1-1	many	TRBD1	TGCAGTGCTAGAGATCTGGGGACAGGGGGCGCGGGGTACACTGAAGCTTTCTTT	CSARDLGTGGAGYTEAFF
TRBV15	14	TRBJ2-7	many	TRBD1	TGTGCCACCAGCGGGGACAGGGGGCCCTACGAGCAGTACTTC	CATSGDRGPYEQYF
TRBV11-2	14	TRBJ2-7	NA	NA	TGTGCCAGCAGCTTAGATTCGGCGGGCTACGAGCAGTACTTC	CASSLDSAGYEQYF
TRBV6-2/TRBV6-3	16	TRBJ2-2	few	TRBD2	TGTGCCAGCAGTGACTTGACTAGCGGGAGAGCCGGGGAGCTGTTTTTT	CASSDLTSGRAGELFF
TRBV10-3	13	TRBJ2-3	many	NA	TGTGCCATCAGTGAGTCCCCAGTAGATACGCAGTATTTT	CAISESPVDTQYF
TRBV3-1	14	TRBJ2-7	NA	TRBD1	TGTGCCAGCCGCCTAGGACAGGTTGGGTACGAGCAGTACTTC	CASRLGQVGYEQYF
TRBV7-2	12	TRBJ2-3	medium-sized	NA	TGTGCCAGCAGCTTAGTTGATGGTACGCAGTATTTT	CASSLVDGTQYF
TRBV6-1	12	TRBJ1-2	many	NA	TGTGCCAGCACGCCAGGGGCCTATGGCTACACCTTC	CASTPGAYGYTF
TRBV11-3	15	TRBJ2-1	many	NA	TGTGCCAGCAGCTCGGACGCTGGGGAGGACAATGAGCAGTTCTTC	CASSSDAGEDNEQFF
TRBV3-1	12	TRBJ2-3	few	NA	TGTGCCAGCAGCCAAAAGGGCGGGACGCAGTATTTT	CASSQKGGTQYF
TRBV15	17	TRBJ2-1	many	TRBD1	TGTGCCACCAGCCTTCCCTATCAGGGGGCGCGGGACAATGAGCAGTTCTTC	CATSLPYQGARDNEQFF
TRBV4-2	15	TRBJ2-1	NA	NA	TGTGCCAGCAGCCAAGATAAGGGACGGAGCACCGAGCAGTTCTTC	CASSQDKGRSTEQFF
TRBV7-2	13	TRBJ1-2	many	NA	TGTGCCAGCAGCTTAGCCGAAGGCTATGGCTACACCTTC	CASSLAEGYGYTF
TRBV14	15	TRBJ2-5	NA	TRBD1	TGTGCCAGCAGCCTCGGGACAGGGGGCGCGAAGACCCAGTACTTC	CASSLGTGGAKTQYF
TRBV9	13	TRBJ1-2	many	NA	TGTGCCAGCAGCCCCGGGGACGCCCCCGGCTACACCTTC	CASSPGDAPGYTF
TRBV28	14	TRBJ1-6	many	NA	TGTGCCAGCAGTTTTTATGGAAATCATTCACCCCTCCACTTT	CASSFYGNHSPLHF
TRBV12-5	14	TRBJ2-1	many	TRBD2	TGTGCTAGTGGTTCTAGCGGGAGGGCAGATGAGCAGTTCTTC	CASGSSGRADEQFF
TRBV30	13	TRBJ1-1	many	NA	TGTGCCTGGAGCACGGGCCCGAACACTGAAGCTTTCTTT	CAWSTGPNTEAFF
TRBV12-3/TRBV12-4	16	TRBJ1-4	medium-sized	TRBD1	TGTGCCACTGCGAGGACAGGGGGCGTCAGGGGTGAAAAACTGTTTTTT	CATARTGGVRGEKLFF
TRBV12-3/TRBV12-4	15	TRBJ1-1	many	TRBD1	TGTGCCAGCAGACCCGGGACAGGGATGAACACTGAAGCTTTCTTT	CASRPGTGMNTEAFF
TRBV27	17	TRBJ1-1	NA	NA	TGTGCCAGCAGCACTCGATTATCCCTTCAAGCCAGTTTGGTCGTTTTCTTT	CASSTRLSLQASLVVFF
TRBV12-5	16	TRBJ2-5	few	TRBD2	TGTGCTAGTGGCCCGGGGACTAGCGGGTTTTGGGAGACCCAGTACTTC	CASGPGTSGFWETQYF
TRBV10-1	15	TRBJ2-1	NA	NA	TGCGCCAGCAGTGAGTTGGCAGGGTTAATCGGTGAGCAGTTCTTC	CASSELAGLIGEQFF
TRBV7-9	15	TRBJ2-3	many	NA	TGTGCCAGCAGCTTAATGACAGATATCACAGATACGCAGTATTTT	CASSLMTDITDTQYF
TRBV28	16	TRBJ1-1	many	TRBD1	TGTGCCAGCAGTTCGAGACCGACAGGGCAGTACACTGAAGCTTTCTTT	CASSSRPTGQYTEAFF
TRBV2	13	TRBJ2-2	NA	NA	TGTGCCAGCAGTCGACAGAACACCGGGGAGCTGTTTTTT	CASSRQNTGELFF
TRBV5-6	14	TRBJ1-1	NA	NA	TGTGCCAGCAGCTTTTTGGGACAGAACACTGAAGCTTTCTTT	CASSFLGQNTEAFF
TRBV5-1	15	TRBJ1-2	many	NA	TGCGCCAGCAGCTTTTCCTCGGGAGCTGACTATGGCTACACCTTC	CASSFSSGADYGYTF
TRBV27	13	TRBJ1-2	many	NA	TGTGCCAGCAGTTTAAGTCAGGGCTATGGCTACACCTTC	CASSLSQGYGYTF
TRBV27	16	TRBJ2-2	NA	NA	TGTGCCAGCACAACCTCCGGGGGCATAAACACCGGGGAGCTGTTTTTT	CASTTSGGINTGELFF
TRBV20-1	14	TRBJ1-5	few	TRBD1	TGCAGTGCCCAGCCCCGGGACAGCCTTCAGCCCCAGCATTTT	CSAQPRDSLQPQHF
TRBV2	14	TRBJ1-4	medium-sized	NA	TGTGCCAGCAGTGGGGACCCTTCACTTCAGGGACTGTTTTTT	CASSGDPSLQGLFF
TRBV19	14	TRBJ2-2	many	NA	TGTGCCAGTAGATACTACTCGAACACCGGGGAGCTGTTTTTT	CASRYYSNTGELFF
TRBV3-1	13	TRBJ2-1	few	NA	TGTGCCAGCAGCCATTTAACTATCAATGAGCAGTTCTTC	CASSHLTINEQFF
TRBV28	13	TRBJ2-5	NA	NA	TGTGCCAGCAGGGACTCCGCCCGGGAGACCCAGTACTTC	CASRDSARETQYF
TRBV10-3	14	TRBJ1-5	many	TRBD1	TGTGCCATCAGTGAGGGGACAGGCAACCAGCCCCAGCATTTT	CAISEGTGNQPQHF
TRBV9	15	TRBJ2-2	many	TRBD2	TGTGCCAGCAGCGTACTAGCGGAGAACACCGGGGAGCTGTTTTTT	CASSVLAENTGELFF